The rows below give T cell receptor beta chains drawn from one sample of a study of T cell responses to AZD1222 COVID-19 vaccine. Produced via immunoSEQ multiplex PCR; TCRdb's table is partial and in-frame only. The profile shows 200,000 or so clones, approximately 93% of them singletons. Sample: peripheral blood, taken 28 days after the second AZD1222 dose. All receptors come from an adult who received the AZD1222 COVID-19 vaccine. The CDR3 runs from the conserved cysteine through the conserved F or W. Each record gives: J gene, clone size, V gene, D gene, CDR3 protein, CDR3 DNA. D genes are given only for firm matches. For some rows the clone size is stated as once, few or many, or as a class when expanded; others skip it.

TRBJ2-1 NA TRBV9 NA CASSVKVSKRSYNEQFF TGTGCCAGCAGCGTAAAAGTCAGCAAAAGATCCTACAATGAGCAGTTCTTC
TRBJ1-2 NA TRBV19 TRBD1 CASSPRRDRIVYGYTF TGTGCCAGTAGTCCGCGACGGGACAGGATTGTCTATGGCTACACCTTC
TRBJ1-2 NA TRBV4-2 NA CASSQDRQQHYGYTF TGTGCCAGCAGCCAAGATCGCCAGCAACACTATGGCTACACCTTC
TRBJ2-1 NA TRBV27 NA CASGGSDNEQFF TGTGCCAGCGGGGGCAGCGACAATGAGCAGTTCTTC
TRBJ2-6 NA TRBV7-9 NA CASSFGFNVGGTGANVLTF TGTGCCAGCAGCTTTGGATTTAATGTTGGAGGGACTGGGGCCAACGTCCTGACTTTC
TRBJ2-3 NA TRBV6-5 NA CASSPSGGSTDTQYF TGTGCCAGCAGTCCCAGTGGGGGGAGCACAGATACGCAGTATTTT
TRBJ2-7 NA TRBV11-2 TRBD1 CASSLGTGLFEQYF TGTGCCAGCAGCTTAGGGACAGGGTTGTTCGAGCAGTACTTC
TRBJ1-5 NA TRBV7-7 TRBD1 CASSTGGQGRNQPQHF TGTGCCAGCAGCACCGGGGGACAGGGACGCAATCAGCCCCAGCATTTT
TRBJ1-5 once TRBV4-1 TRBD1 CASSQEGGQGYQPQHF TGCGCCAGCAGCCAAGAAGGGGGACAGGGTTACCAGCCCCAGCATTTT
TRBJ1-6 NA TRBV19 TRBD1 CASTRDRGTRNSPLHF TGTGCCAGTACCAGGGACAGGGGTACGCGGAATTCACCCCTCCACTTT
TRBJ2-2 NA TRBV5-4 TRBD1 CASSLGQGVTGELFF TGTGCCAGCAGCCTCGGACAGGGGGTCACCGGGGAGCTGTTTTTT
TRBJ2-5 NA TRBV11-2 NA CASSFGNQETQYF TGTGCCAGCAGCTTCGGAAATCAAGAGACCCAGTACTTC
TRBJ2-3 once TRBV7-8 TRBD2 CASSLGSGGKIDTQYF TGTGCCAGCAGCTTAGGGAGCGGGGGAAAGATAGATACGCAGTATTTT
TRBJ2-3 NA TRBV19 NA CASSILGSTDTQYF TGTGCCAGTAGTATTTTAGGATCCACAGATACGCAGTATTTT
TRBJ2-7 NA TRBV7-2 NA CASSPPLGVSYEQYF TGTGCCAGCAGCCCCCCTTTGGGGGTTTCCTACGAGCAGTACTTC
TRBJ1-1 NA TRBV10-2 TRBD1 CASNDRENTEAFF TGCGCCAGCAACGACAGGGAGAACACTGAAGCTTTCTTT
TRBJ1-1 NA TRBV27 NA CASSLGKNTEAFF TGTGCCAGCAGTTTAGGAAAGAACACTGAAGCTTTCTTT
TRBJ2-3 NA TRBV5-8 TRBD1 CASSYTTTGAIMTDTQYF TGTGCCAGCAGTTACACAACGACAGGGGCCATCATGACAGATACGCAGTATTTT
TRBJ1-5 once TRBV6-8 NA CASSPAVRPQHF TGTGCCAGCAGCCCGGCCGTCCGGCCCCAGCATTTT
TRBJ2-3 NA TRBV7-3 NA CASSLGAAGTQYF TGTGCCAGCAGCTTAGGGGCGGCGGGTACGCAGTATTTT
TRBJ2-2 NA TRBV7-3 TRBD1 CASSLKGAGTGELFF TGTGCCAGCAGCTTAAAGGGGGCAGGGACCGGGGAGCTGTTTTTT
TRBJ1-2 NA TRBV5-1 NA CASSLTIVNYGYTF TGCGCCAGCAGCTTAACGATCGTAAACTATGGCTACACCTTC
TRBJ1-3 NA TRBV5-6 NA CASSTIQGGGNTIYF TGTGCCAGCAGCACTATACAGGGTGGGGGAAACACCATATATTTT
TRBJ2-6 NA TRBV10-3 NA CAISDDISGANVLTF TGTGCCATCAGTGATGACATATCTGGGGCCAACGTCCTGACTTTC
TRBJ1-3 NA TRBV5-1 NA CASSLSSGNTIYF TGCGCCAGCAGCTTGAGCTCTGGAAACACCATATATTTT
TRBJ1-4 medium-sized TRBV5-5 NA CASSLRDQNEKLFF TGTGCCAGCAGCTTACGGGACCAAAATGAAAAACTGTTTTTT
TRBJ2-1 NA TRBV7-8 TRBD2 CASSLDPPSVTSGTTMKQFF TGTGCCAGCAGCTTAGACCCACCCTCCGTCACTAGCGGGACTACAATGAAGCAGTTCTTC
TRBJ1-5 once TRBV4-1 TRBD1 CASSPGTDNQPQHF TGCGCCAGCAGCCCCGGGACAGACAATCAGCCCCAGCATTTT
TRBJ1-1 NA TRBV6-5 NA CASNPASSTEAFF TGTGCCAGCAATCCGGCCTCGAGCACTGAAGCTTTCTTT
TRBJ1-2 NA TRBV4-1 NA CASSQVGGPPHPDGYTF TGCGCCAGCAGCCAAGTCGGCGGGCCACCCCATCCGGATGGCTACACCTTC
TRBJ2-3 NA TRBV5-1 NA CASSSGIVSTDTQYF TGCGCCAGCAGCTCTGGGATCGTCTCGACAGATACGCAGTATTTT
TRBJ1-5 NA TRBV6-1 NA CASRAQNEKPQHF TGTGCCAGCCGCGCTCAGAATGAAAAGCCCCAGCATTTT
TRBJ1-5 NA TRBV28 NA CASHQGVGANQPQHF TGTGCCAGCCATCAAGGGGTAGGGGCCAATCAGCCCCAGCATTTT
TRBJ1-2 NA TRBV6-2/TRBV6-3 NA CASSMDGDYGYTF TGTGCCAGCAGCATGGACGGCGACTATGGCTACACCTTC
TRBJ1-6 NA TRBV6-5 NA CASRLGLNSPLHF TGTGCCAGCAGACTCGGACTGAATTCACCCCTCCACTTT
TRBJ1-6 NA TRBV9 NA CASSVVLGTSNSPLHF TGTGCCAGCAGCGTAGTCTTAGGTACATCCAATTCACCCCTCCACTTT
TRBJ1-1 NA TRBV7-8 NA CASSLVVGASDTEAFF TGTGCCAGCAGCTTAGTAGTCGGGGCGTCGGACACTGAAGCTTTCTTT
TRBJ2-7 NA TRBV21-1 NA CASSKKERAPYEQYF TGTGCCAGCAGCAAAAAAGAGAGGGCTCCCTACGAGCAGTACTTC
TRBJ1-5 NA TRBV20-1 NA CSATRGQPQHF TGCAGTGCTACAAGGGGACAGCCCCAGCATTTT
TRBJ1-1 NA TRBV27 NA CASSLSPGFFDEAFF TGTGCCAGCAGTTTATCTCCTGGGTTCTTTGATGAAGCTTTCTTT
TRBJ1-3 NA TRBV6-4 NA CASSEDSNSGNTIYF TGTGCCAGCAGTGAGGACAGTAACTCTGGAAACACCATATATTTT
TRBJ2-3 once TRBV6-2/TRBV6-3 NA CASSRRGLRATDTQYF TGTGCCAGCAGTCGGCGGGGTCTACGGGCCACAGATACGCAGTATTTT
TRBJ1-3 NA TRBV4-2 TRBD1 CASSHDREAGNTIYF TGTGCCAGCAGCCATGACAGGGAAGCTGGAAACACCATATATTTT
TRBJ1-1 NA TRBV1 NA CTSSQGVAIAEAFF TGCACCAGCAGCCAAGGGGTTGCTATCGCTGAAGCTTTCTTT
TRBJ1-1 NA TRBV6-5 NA CASSFSLMNTEAFF TGTGCCAGCAGTTTCTCCCTAATGAACACTGAAGCTTTCTTT
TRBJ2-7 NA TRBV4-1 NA CASSQAISIFAKGRSYEQYF TGCGCCAGCAGCCAAGCTATCTCTATTTTTGCGAAGGGGCGATCCTACGAGCAGTACTTC
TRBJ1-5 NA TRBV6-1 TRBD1 CASSESPGQGTRQPQHF TGTGCCAGCAGTGAATCCCCGGGACAGGGAACACGACAGCCCCAGCATTTT
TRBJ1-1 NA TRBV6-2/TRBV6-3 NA CASSPQYTANTEAFF TGTGCCAGCAGCCCTCAATATACAGCGAACACTGAAGCTTTCTTT
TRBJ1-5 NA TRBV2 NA CASSGRGGEQPQHF TGTGCCAGCAGCGGGAGGGGTGGAGAACAGCCCCAGCATTTT
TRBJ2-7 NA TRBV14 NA CASSQETKIYEQYF TGTGCCAGCAGCCAAGAAACAAAAATCTACGAGCAGTACTTC
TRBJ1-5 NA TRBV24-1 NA CATADGVQPQHF TGTGCCACAGCCGACGGGGTTCAGCCCCAGCATTTT
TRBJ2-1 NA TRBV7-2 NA CASSSVLGYNEQFF TGTGCCAGCAGCTCCGTACTAGGTTACAATGAGCAGTTCTTC
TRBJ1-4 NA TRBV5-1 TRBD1 CASSFGQGALANEKLFF TGCGCCAGCAGCTTCGGACAGGGGGCTCTGGCTAATGAAAAACTGTTTTTT